A single sample gave rise to the 18 T cell receptor beta chains below, sequenced in a study of T cells in Graves' hyperthyroidism and ophthalmopathy. Regions amplified from RNA transcripts were the TCR beta CDR3 regions. The HTBI set primed first-round TCR CDR3 RT-PCR. Each CDR3 protein is one row after TCRdb ran MiXCR on the multiplex PCR reads. The sample shows some 250,000 distinct CDR3 sequences, nearly 15% of them seen only once. The sequenced sample consisted of blood. The receptors stem from a woman aged 45-65 years with Graves' hyperthyroidism that later progressed to Graves' ophthalmopathy.

Ten or more counts support this clonotype. The CDR3 bases are TGCGCCAGCAGCATTTGGGACCTTAATTCACCCCTCCACTTT. It encodes CASSIWDLNSPLHF. This chain links TRBV5-1 with TRBJ1-6; maybe TRBD1 (5 bases). Trimming cost V 4 bases and J 6 bases, with 11 bases left between them. There are 14 residues in the CDR3. Looked up from germline, CDR1 is SGHRS and CDR2 is YFSETQ.

This clonotype was observed a few times. The genes are TRBV10-3 and TRBJ2-1; 11 bases align to TRBD2. The CDR3 covers 15 residues. Germline-derived CDR1 and CDR2 are ENHRY and SYGVKD. V was clipped by 4 bases and J by 5 bases; unmatched bases: 4. CDR3 nucleotide sequence: TGTGCCATCAGTGGGCTAGCGGGGGGAAACAATGAGCAGTTCTTC. This translates into CAISGLAGGNNEQFF.

In this sample, this clonotype turned up many times. The gene calls are TRBV7-3 and TRBJ2-5, with 7 bases identical to TRBD2. Germline CDR1 is SGHTA and CDR2 is FQGTGA. V shed 5 bases and J 4 bases; nucleotides not matched to a gene: 10. CDR3 length equals 15 residues. CDR3 nucleotides: TGTGCCAGCAGCCCCTCGGCGGGAGCTGGAGAGACCCAGTACTTC. As protein: CASSPSAGAGETQYF.

This clonotype was counted many times. Here the CDR3 reads CASSYGTGSTSYEQYF. The CDR3 nucleotides read TGTGCCAGCAGTTACGGGACAGGGTCAACATCCTACGAGCAGTACTTC. The chain has TRBV6-5 and TRBJ2-7, with 9 bases fitting TRBD1. The germline V gene encodes CDR1 MNHEY and CDR2 SVGAGI. The ends lost 2 bases at V and 1 base at J; junction bases unmatched: 6. This CDR3 spans 16 amino acids.

This clonotype has only one observation. V gene TRBV12-3 or TRBV12-4 combines with J gene TRBJ2-5; TRBD2 matches 8 bases. With V trimmed by 4 bases and J by 3 bases, 7 bases remained unmatched. CDR3 length: 15 residues. DNA for the CDR3: TGTGCCAGCAGTTCTAGCGGGCGTACTGAAGAGACCCAGTACTTC. This encodes CASSSSGRTEETQYF.

This clonotype was observed at least ten times. The genes are TRBV7-8 and TRBJ1-2; tentative D call: TRBD1 (5 bases). Germline lookup yields CDR1 SGHVS and CDR2 FQNEAQ. Trimming shortened V by 1 base and J by 7 bases, and 10 bases separated the two germline ends. The CDR3 is made up of 13 amino acids. This CDR3 is CASSLVGARGYTF. For the CDR3, the DNA is TGTGCCAGCAGCTTAGTAGGGGCGCGTGGCTACACCTTC.

This clonotype was counted ten times or more. The chain uses TRBV5-1 and TRBJ1-1; D unclear. The germline V gene has CDR1 SGHRS and CDR2 YFSETQ. The CDR3 is made up of 16 amino acids. V lost 1 base to trimming and J lost 1 base, with 14 bases between them. CDR3 sequence reads: CASSLWPDSQNTEAFF. The CDR3 DNA reads TGCGCCAGCAGCTTGTGGCCCGACTCTCAGAACACTGAAGCTTTCTTT. The variable domain in full, with the rest retrieved from reference TRBV5-1 and TRBJ1-1, is KAGVTQTPRYLIKTRGQQVTLSCSPISGHRSVSWYQQTPGQGLQFLFEYFSETQRNKGNFPGRFSGRQFSNSRSEMNVSTLELGDSALYLCASSLWPDSQNTEAFFGQGTRLTVV.

At least ten counts were recorded for this clonotype. This chain uses TRBV3-1 with TRBJ1-1, with D possibly matching TRBD1 (5 bases). Deletions cut 5 bases from V and 1 base from J, with 20 bases between. The CDR3 sequence is 17 residues long. CDR1 and CDR2 from the germline V gene are LGHDT and YNNKEL (reference sequence). CDR3 nucleotide sequence: TGTGCCAGCAGCGGATTGGGACGGCAACTCGGGAACACTGAAGCTTTCTTT. It translates to CASSGLGRQLGNTEAFF.

This clonotype was seen ten or more times. The DNA of the CDR3 is TGTGCCAGCAGCCAAGGACTAGCGGGAGGGCCCCTTGGGGAGCAGTACTTC. Translated, it gives CASSQGLAGGPLGEQYF. This sequence joins TRBV3-1 and TRBJ2-7; 14 bases line up with TRBD2. In germline, CDR1 is LGHDT, CDR2 YNNKEL (reference sequence). CDR3 size: 17 residues. With 1 base clipped from V and 7 bases from J, the junction kept 9 bases outside the gene matches.

V gene TRBV11-2 combines with J gene TRBJ1-5; D unresolved. The V gene's germline CDR1 is SGHAT and CDR2 FQNNGV. V was cut by 1 base and J by 3 bases, with 7 bases left in between. CDR3 size: 14 residues. This CDR3 is CASSLGRYNQPQHF. The CDR3, as DNA: TGTGCCAGCAGCTTAGGCCGGTACAATCAGCCCCAGCATTTT.

This clonotype has at least ten counts. V usage is TRBV7-8 and J usage is TRBJ2-4; 7 bases fit TRBD1. From germline, CDR1 is SGHVS and CDR2 FQNEAQ. This CDR3 spans 13 amino acids. With 6 bases clipped from V and 7 bases from J, the junction kept 6 bases outside the gene matches. The CDR3 DNA sequence: TGTGCCAGCAGGTCCGACAGGGTTAACATTCAGTACTTC. This codes for CASRSDRVNIQYF.

This clonotype was found a few times. This sequence joins TRBV7-2 and TRBJ1-2, with D maybe TRBD1 (6 bases). This CDR3 comprises 15 residues. From germline, CDR1 is SGHTA and CDR2 FQGNSA. V was cut by 4 bases and J by 2 bases, with 14 bases left in between. CDR3 region: CASSSLGAINYGYTF. Written as DNA, the CDR3 is TGTGCCAGCAGCTCACTGGGGGCAATAAACTATGGCTACACCTTC.

V is TRBV6-1 and J is TRBJ1-5; TRBD1 might be the D (6 bases). Germline CDR1 reads MNHNS; CDR2 reads SASEGT. The CDR3 runs to 15 residues. Trimming shortened V by 6 bases and J by 5 bases, and 17 bases separated the two germline ends. The CDR3 loop reads CASSFGAGADQPQHF. CDR3 coding DNA: TGTGCCAGCAGCTTCGGGGCAGGGGCAGATCAGCCCCAGCATTTT.

This clonotype was recorded at least ten times. The genes are TRBV27 and TRBJ2-7, with D possibly matching TRBD1 (5 bases). CDR1 is MNHEY, CDR2 SMNVEV, per germline (reference sequence). V lost 0 bases to trimming and J lost 0 bases, with 12 bases between them. This CDR3 region has 16 residues. CDR3 protein: CASSLSRQGFSYEQYF. Written as DNA, the CDR3 is TGTGCCAGCAGTTTATCCCGTCAGGGTTTCTCCTACGAGCAGTACTTC.

This clonotype was seen many times. Here the CDR3 reads CASSLGRIQETQYF. CDR3 DNA sequence: TGTGCCAGCAGTTTGGGTCGGATCCAAGAGACCCAGTACTTC. The rearrangement joins TRBV12-3 or TRBV12-4 to TRBJ2-5; D is ambiguous. The V gene lost 3 bases and the J gene lost 1 base, with 9 bases spanning the gap. The CDR3 totals 14 residues.

This clonotype was counted ten times or more. The chain is built from TRBV12-3 or TRBV12-4 and TRBJ2-5; 9 bases agree with TRBD1. The CDR3 covers 14 residues. V gave up 6 bases and J gave up 7 bases; unmatched junction bases: 9. The CDR3 loop reads CASRAQGALGTQYF. In DNA, the CDR3 is TGTGCCAGCAGGGCACAGGGGGCCCTGGGGACCCAGTACTTC.

In its sample, this clonotype was seen many times. The gene calls are TRBV15 and TRBJ1-5, with D unclear. Trimming cost V 0 bases and J 3 bases, with 9 bases left between them. CDR3 length equals 15 residues. Per germline, CDR1 LNHNV and CDR2 YYDKDF (reference sequence). CDR3 sequence (DNA): TGTGCCACCAGCAGAGATGGCCAAGTCAATCAGCCCCAGCATTTT. The encoded protein is CATSRDGQVNQPQHF.

The CDR3 bases are TGTGCCAGCATCGGGGGCTACGAGCAGTACTTC. This encodes CASIGGYEQYF. This sequence joins TRBV5-6 and TRBJ2-7, with D possibly being TRBD2 (6 bases). V was clipped by 6 bases and J by 3 bases, with 7 bases between them. CDR3 length: 11 amino acids. CDR1 is SGHDT, CDR2 YYEEEE, per germline.